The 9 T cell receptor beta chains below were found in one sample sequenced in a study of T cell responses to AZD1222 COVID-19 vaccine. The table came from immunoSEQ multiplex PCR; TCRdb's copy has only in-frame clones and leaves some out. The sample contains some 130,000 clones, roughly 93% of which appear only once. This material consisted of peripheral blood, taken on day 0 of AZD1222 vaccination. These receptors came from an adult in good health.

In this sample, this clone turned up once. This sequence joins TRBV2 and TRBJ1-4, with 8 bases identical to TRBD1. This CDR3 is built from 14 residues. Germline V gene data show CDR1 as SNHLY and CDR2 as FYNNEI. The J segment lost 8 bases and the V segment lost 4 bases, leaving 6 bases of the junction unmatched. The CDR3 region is CASSARTGREKLFF. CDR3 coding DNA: TGTGCCAGCAGTGCCCGGACAGGGAGGGAAAAACTGTTTTTT.

CDR3 DNA: TGTGCCAGCAGCACAGGGGAGGGCTTCTATGGCTACACCTTC. It encodes CASSTGEGFYGYTF. This chain uses TRBV5-5 with TRBJ1-2; 7 bases are a match to TRBD1. CDR1 SGHKS and CDR2 YYEKEE come from the germline V gene (reference sequence). This CDR3 has 14 residues. V was clipped by 4 bases and J by 4 bases; unmatched bases: 7. Full variable domain (rest looked up from reference TRBV5-5 and TRBJ1-2): DAGVTQSPTHLIKTRGQQVTLRCSPISGHKSVSWYQQVLGQGPQFIFQYYEKEERGRGNFPDRFSARQFPNYSSELNVNALLLGDSALYLCASSTGEGFYGYTFGSGTRLTVV.

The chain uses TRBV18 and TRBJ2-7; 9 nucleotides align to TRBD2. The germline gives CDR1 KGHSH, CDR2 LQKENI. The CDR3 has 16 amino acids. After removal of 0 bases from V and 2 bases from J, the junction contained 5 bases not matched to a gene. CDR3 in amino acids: CASSPPGTSRTYEQYF. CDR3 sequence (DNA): TGTGCCAGCTCACCACCCGGGACTAGCCGAACCTACGAGCAGTACTTC.

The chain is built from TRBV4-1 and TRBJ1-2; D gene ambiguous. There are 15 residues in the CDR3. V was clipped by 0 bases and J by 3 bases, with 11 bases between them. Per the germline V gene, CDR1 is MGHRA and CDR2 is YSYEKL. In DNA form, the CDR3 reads TGCGCCAGCAGCCAAGATACAGCGGGCTACTATGGCTACACCTTC. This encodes CASSQDTAGYYGYTF.

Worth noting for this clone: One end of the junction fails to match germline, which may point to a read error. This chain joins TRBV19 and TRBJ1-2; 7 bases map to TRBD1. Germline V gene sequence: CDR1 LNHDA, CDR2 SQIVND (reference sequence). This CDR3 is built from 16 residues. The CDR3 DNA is TGTGCCAGTAGGATAGGTGGGACAGAACCTAACTATGGCTACACCTTC. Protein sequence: CASRIGGTEPNYGYTF.

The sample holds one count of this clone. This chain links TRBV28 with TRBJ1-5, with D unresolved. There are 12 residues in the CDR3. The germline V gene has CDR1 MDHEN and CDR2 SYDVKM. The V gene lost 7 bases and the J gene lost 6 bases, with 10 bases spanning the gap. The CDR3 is CASTLVAQPQHF. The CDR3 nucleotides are TGTGCCAGCACCTTGGTCGCTCAGCCCCAGCATTTT.

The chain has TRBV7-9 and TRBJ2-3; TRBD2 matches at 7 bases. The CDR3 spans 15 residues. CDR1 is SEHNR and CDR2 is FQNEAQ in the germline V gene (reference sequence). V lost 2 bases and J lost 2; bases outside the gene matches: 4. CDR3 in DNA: TGTGCCAGCAGCTTAAGGGACTACCACACAGATACGCAGTATTTT. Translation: CASSLRDYHTDTQYF.

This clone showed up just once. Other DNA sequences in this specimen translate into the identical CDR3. The DNA of the CDR3 is TGTGCCAGCAGCCGCCAAGAGACCCAGTACTTC. The encoded protein is CASSRQETQYF. The chain links TRBV3-1 (or the pseudogene TRBV3-2) to TRBJ2-5; D ambiguous. Germline values: CDR1 LGHDT, CDR2 YNNKEL (reference sequence). Between the trimmed V and J ends, which lost 4 bases and 1 base, there was a span of 1 base. The length of the CDR3 is 11 residues.

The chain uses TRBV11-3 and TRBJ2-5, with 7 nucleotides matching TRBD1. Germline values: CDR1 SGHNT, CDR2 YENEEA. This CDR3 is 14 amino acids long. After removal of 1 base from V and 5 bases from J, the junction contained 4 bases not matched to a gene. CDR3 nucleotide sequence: TGTGCCAGCAGCTTAGGAGGGGGCTATGAGACCCAGTACTTC. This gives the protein CASSLGGGYETQYF. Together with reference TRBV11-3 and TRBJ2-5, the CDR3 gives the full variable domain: EAGVVQSPRYKIIEKKQPVAFWCNPISGHNTLYWYLQNLGQGPELLIRYENEEAVDDSQLPKDRFSAERLKGVDSTLKIQPAELGDSAVYLCASSLGGGYETQYFGPGTRLLVL.